This T cell receptor (beta chain) was obtained from a study of blood T cell repertoires in COVID-19. Study background: Sites across the United States, Italy and Spain contributed samples from acute and convalescent COVID-19. In each case, the material was cDNA or gDNA derived from T cells, B-cell-depleted T cells, or PBMCs.

TCRdb keeps only in-frame clones here, not all; method: immunoSEQ multiplex PCR. The data contain fewer than 350,000 clones, 87% of them seen just once; the ten biggest clones take up 6.5% to 9.5%. With V trimmed by 1 base and J by 8 bases, 7 bases remained unmatched. The CDR3 covers 15 residues. In germline, CDR1 is LGHDT, CDR2 YNNKEL (reference sequence). The sequence was obtained from a woman aged 45-65 years who had recovered from COVID-19. The sample comprised peripheral blood. The chain combines TRBV3-1 (or the pseudogene TRBV3-2) with TRBJ2-3, with 9 nucleotides matching TRBD1. The CDR3 nucleotides are TGTGCCAGCAGCCAAGTCCCGGGACAGGGAGCTACGCAGTATTTT. This gives the protein CASSQVPGQGATQYF.